Listed below are T cell receptor beta chains from one sample, sequenced in a study of OX40 agonist ivuxolimab in advanced cancers. Assay: immunoSEQ multiplex PCR; the TCRdb copy retains only in-frame clones and omits some. Among about 80,000 clones listed, more than 75% were seen once. The sequences come from CD4+ or CD8+ T cells sorted from blood, collected in a trial of the OX40 agonist ivuxolimab. Receptor source: an adult with an advanced solid tumor such as melanoma, head and neck, liver or kidney cancer. CDR3s include the opening cysteine and the closing phenylalanine or tryptophan. Each record gives: D gene, clone size, V gene, J gene, CDR3 DNA, CDR3 protein. The D gene is left open where the match is weak. Size is omitted from some rows. Given values are once, few, many or a class for expanded clones.

TRBD2	NA	TRBV7-2	TRBJ2-3	TGTGCCAGCAGCCCAAAACAGTACTTCAGCGGGACTAGCACAGATACGCAGTATTTT	CASSPKQYFSGTSTDTQYF
NA	NA	TRBV28	TRBJ2-5	TGTGCCAGCAGTTTAAAGCCGCCCCAAGAGACCCAGTACTTC	CASSLKPPQETQYF
TRBD2	once	TRBV5-4	TRBJ2-1	TGTGCCAGCAGCCCAACTAGCGAAGTCTACAATGAGCAGTTCTTC	CASSPTSEVYNEQFF
TRBD1	NA	TRBV7-2	TRBJ2-7	TGTGCCAGCAGCTTAGTGGGACAGAAGCAGTCCGAGCAGTACTTC	CASSLVGQKQSEQYF
NA	once	TRBV6-5	TRBJ1-2	TGTGCCAGCACCCCGGACCGAGCTAACTATGGCTACACCTTC	CASTPDRANYGYTF
NA	NA	TRBV28	TRBJ2-3	TGTGCCAGCAGTTTAGGAGGGTCAGATACGCAGTATTTT	CASSLGGSDTQYF
NA	NA	TRBV7-8	TRBJ2-3	TGTGCCAGCAGCCCAAGTATATTGGCCACAGATACGCAGTATTTT	CASSPSILATDTQYF
NA	NA	TRBV7-2	TRBJ1-5	TGTGCCAGCAGCTTGATATCCGTTAGCAATCAGCCCCAGCATTTT	CASSLISVSNQPQHF
NA	NA	TRBV27	TRBJ2-1	TGTGCCAGCAGTTGGTCCAGCGGGCGCCCCTTAGAGCAGTTCTTC	CASSWSSGRPLEQFF
NA	few	TRBV7-2	TRBJ2-3	TGTGCCAGCAGCTTTGGGTGGGGGGGGCCAGATACGCAGTATTTT	CASSFGWGGPDTQYF
TRBD1	NA	TRBV5-5	TRBJ1-2	TGTGCCAGCAGCTTGTTGAGCCATAATCCGGGACAGGGGCGCTACACCTTC	CASSLLSHNPGQGRYTF
TRBD2	NA	TRBV7-9	TRBJ2-1	TGTGCCAGCAGCTTAGTAGGAGCGGGAGCCAATGAGCAGTTCTTC	CASSLVGAGANEQFF
NA	NA	TRBV2	TRBJ1-2	TGTGCCAGCAGTGAGTCGAGGGATGGCTACACCTTC	CASSESRDGYTF
NA	NA	TRBV27	TRBJ1-1	TGTGCCAGCAGGGCAAGGGACCCCTTGAACACTGAAGCTTTCTTT	CASRARDPLNTEAFF
TRBD2	NA	TRBV4-1	TRBJ2-7	TGCGCCAGCAGCCAATTTAGCGGGAGGCCCTACGAGCAGTACTTC	CASSQFSGRPYEQYF
NA	NA	TRBV7-2	TRBJ1-1	TGTGCCAGCAGCTTACCTTTCGGTGGGATGAACGTTGAAGCTTTCTTT	CASSLPFGGMNVEAFF
NA	NA	TRBV19	TRBJ1-3	TGTGCCAGTAAAAGAGAAAGACAGCCTCAAAACACCATATATTTT	CASKRERQPQNTIYF
TRBD2	few	TRBV6-6	TRBJ2-1	TGTGCCAGCAGTACTAGCGGGACTTACAATGAGCAGTTCTTC	CASSTSGTYNEQFF
NA	NA	TRBV7-2	TRBJ2-1	TGTGCCAGCAGCTTGTCCCGGAATGAGCAGTTCTTC	CASSLSRNEQFF
TRBD2	NA	TRBV2	TRBJ2-3	TGTGCCAGCACCAAGGCGGGCTGGGGGGGGGCGCAGTATTTT	CASTKAGWGGAQYF
NA	NA	TRBV19	TRBJ2-3	TGTGCCAGTAGTATATTAGGGGCCGGGGATACGCAGTATTTT	CASSILGAGDTQYF
NA	once	TRBV5-1	TRBJ2-7	TGCGCCAGCAGCTTGGCTTCGCAGAGCTCCTACGAGCAGTACTTC	CASSLASQSSYEQYF
NA	NA	TRBV15	TRBJ1-2	TGTGCCACCAGCAGAGATTTGGGTGGCTACACCTTC	CATSRDLGGYTF
NA	NA	TRBV19	TRBJ2-2	TGTGCCAGTAGTATAAGGGCCGGGGAGCTGTTTTTT	CASSIRAGELFF
NA	NA	TRBV11-3	TRBJ2-2	TGTGCCAGCAGTCTCCAGGGATCCGGGGAGCTGTTTTTT	CASSLQGSGELFF
NA	NA	TRBV4-1	TRBJ1-5	TGCGCCAGCAGCCAGGGTACAGGGTTCAATCAGCCCCAGCATTTT	CASSQGTGFNQPQHF
NA	NA	TRBV6-5	TRBJ2-3	TGTGCCAGCAGTTACTCGGGGTCCCTCCACACAGATACGCAGTATTTT	CASSYSGSLHTDTQYF
NA	NA	TRBV7-2	TRBJ1-1	TGTGCCAGCAGCTTAATTAGGACTGAAGCTTTCTTT	CASSLIRTEAFF
NA	NA	TRBV5-1	TRBJ1-1	TGCGCCAGCAGCTTTATAAGGGAAGGGGCTGAAGCTTTCTTT	CASSFIREGAEAFF